These 27 T cell receptor beta chains were all obtained from the same sample, sequenced in a study of T cells in localized non-small cell lung cancer. Profiled with immunoSEQ multiplex PCR; TCRdb holds only in-frame clones, not every one. The data show about 78,000 clones, roughly 81% seen once. This specimen was peripheral blood, taken before any cancer treatment. These receptors all come from a man aged 35 to 69 with stage I lung adenocarcinoma.

V usage is TRBV6-5 and J usage is TRBJ2-7, with TRBD2 as a possible D gene (5 bases). The V end lost 4 bases, the J end lost 1 base, and 8 bases lay between the germline ends. Germline V lookup: CDR1 MNHEY, CDR2 SVGAGI. This CDR3 comprises 13 residues. The CDR3 here is CASSLGVSYEQYF. The CDR3 DNA is TGTGCCAGCAGTTTGGGAGTATCCTACGAGCAGTACTTC.

The chain carries TRBV6-6 and TRBJ2-7; D is unclear. The CDR3 contains 12 residues. Per germline, CDR1 MNHNY and CDR2 SVGAGI (reference sequence). The V end was cut by 3 bases, the J end by 3 bases, with 6 bases between. The CDR3 DNA reads as TGTGCCAGCAGTTATCGTGACTACGAGCAGTACTTC. Translation: CASSYRDYEQYF.

V gene TRBV18 combines with J gene TRBJ2-5, with unresolved D. In germline, CDR1 is KGHSH, CDR2 LQKENI. V was cut by 3 bases and J by 2 bases, with 13 bases left in between. CDR3 size: 15 residues. The CDR3 DNA follows: TGTGCCAGCTCACCTACGTTGACAAGACAAGAGACCCAGTACTTC. This translates into CASSPTLTRQETQYF.

The V gene is TRBV12-5, the J gene TRBJ1-5; tentatively, D is TRBD1 (5 bases). The V gene lost 3 bases and the J gene lost 0 bases, with 12 bases spanning the gap. Germline values: CDR1 LGHNT, CDR2 FRNRAP. This CDR3 region has 16 residues. CDR3 loop: CASGFLVGDSNQPQHF. The CDR3 nucleotides read TGTGCTAGTGGTTTTCTCGTGGGGGATAGCAATCAGCCCCAGCATTTT.

The chain has TRBV19 and TRBJ1-5; perhaps TRBD1 as D (6 bases). The V end was cut by 3 bases, the J end by 3 bases, with 12 bases between. CDR3 length equals 15 residues. Looked up from germline, CDR1 is LNHDA and CDR2 is SQIVND (reference sequence). The CDR3 here is CASSMVTGNNQPQHF. CDR3 nucleotide sequence: TGTGCCAGTAGTATGGTTACAGGGAACAATCAGCCCCAGCATTTT.

The rearrangement joins TRBV6-6 to TRBJ2-7; D may be TRBD1 (8 bases). V lost 3 bases to trimming and J lost 2 bases, with 11 bases between them. The CDR3 is made up of 14 amino acids. The germline CDR1 and CDR2 sequences are MNHNY and SVGAGI (reference sequence). CDR3 sequence (DNA): TGTGCCAGCAGTTATACAGGGGGGGCCTACGAGCAGTACTTC. Amino acids: CASSYTGGAYEQYF.

There are a few counts of this clone. The CDR3 DNA follows: TGTGCCTGCCAGACGGGGGCGCGGGGCTACACCTTC. It yields the protein CACQTGARGYTF. V gene TRBV30 combines with J gene TRBJ1-2, with D perhaps matching TRBD1 (6 bases). The CDR3 has 12 amino acids. The V end lost 6 bases, the J end lost 8 bases, and 16 bases lay between the germline ends. CDR1 is GTSNPN and CDR2 is SVGIG in the germline V gene (reference sequence). Using reference TRBV30 and TRBJ1-2 for the parts outside the CDR3, the full variable domain is SQTIHQWPATLVQPVGSPLSLECTVEGTSNPNLYWYRQAAGRGLQLLFYSVGIGQISSEVPQNLSASRPQDRQFILSSKKLLLSDSGFYLCACQTGARGYTFGSGTRLTVV.

Written as DNA, the CDR3 is TGTGCCAGCAGGAAGGGACTAGCGGGAGAAGAGACCCAGTACTTC. Its protein is CASRKGLAGEETQYF. The gene calls are TRBV14 and TRBJ2-5; 14 bases agree with TRBD2. V lost 6 bases, J lost 3 bases, and 3 bases stayed unmatched. Germline CDR1 SGHDN, CDR2 FVKESK. The CDR3 has 15 residues. The full variable domain, with the rest looked up from reference TRBV14 and TRBJ2-5, is EAGVTQFPSHSVIEKGQTVTLRCDPISGHDNLYWYRRVMGKEIKFLLHFVKESKQDESGMPNNRFLAERTGGTYSTLKVQPAELEDSGVYFCASRKGLAGEETQYFGPGTRLLVL.

The V gene is TRBV10-3, the J gene TRBJ2-1, with 9 bases aligning to TRBD2. Germline V CDR1 and CDR2: ENHRY, SYGVKD. V was pared by 4 bases and J by 6 bases, with 4 bases of the junction left unmatched. The CDR3 runs to 14 residues. The CDR3 DNA follows: TGTGCCATCAGTGGGAGTAGCGGGAGCAATGAGCAGTTCTTC. Translation: CAISGSSGSNEQFF.

As concerns this clone: Other DNA sequences of this sample code for an identical CDR3. CDR3: CASKRQGDSYEQYF. The CDR3 DNA follows: TGTGCCAGTAAGCGACAGGGAGACTCCTACGAGCAGTACTTC. The J gene is TRBJ2-7, the V gene TRBV19; 7 bases line up with TRBD1. J gave up 0 bases and V 7 bases, and 6 bases lay outside the gene matches. CDR3 size: 14 residues. Germline-derived CDR1 and CDR2 are LNHDA and SQIVND (reference sequence).

The chain is built from TRBV4-3 and TRBJ2-2, with 7 bases aligning to TRBD2. CDR1 and CDR2 from the germline V gene are LGHNA and YSLEER. The CDR3 consists of 16 residues. V gave up 1 base and J gave up 4 bases; unmatched junction bases: 6. Here the CDR3 reads CASSQGTGGVTGELFF. DNA for the CDR3: TGCGCCAGCAGCCAAGGAACGGGGGGAGTCACCGGGGAGCTGTTTTTT.

This clone was observed a handful of times. The chain employs TRBV6-5 and TRBJ2-5, with no clear D. The CDR3 runs 14 residues. Trimming removed 0 bases from V and 5 bases from J, with 10 bases in between. In germline, CDR1 is MNHEY, CDR2 SVGAGI. In nucleotides, the CDR3 is TGTGCCAGCAGTTACTCGTGGCAGGCGGAGACCCAGTACTTC. It encodes CASSYSWQAETQYF.

This chain uses TRBV28 with TRBJ2-3; 7 nucleotides agree with TRBD2. Losses at the gene ends were 6 bases for V and 2 bases for J; bases not matched to a gene: 14. The CDR3 totals 17 residues. Germline V gives CDR1 MDHEN, CDR2 SYDVKM. The CDR3 DNA follows: TGTGCCAGCAGCTGGGGGGACGTCAGCGGGATCACAGATACGCAGTATTTT. This sequence encodes CASSWGDVSGITDTQYF.

V usage is TRBV2 and J usage is TRBJ2-7; TRBD1 matches at 7 bases. The germline gives CDR1 SNHLY, CDR2 FYNNEI. There are 12 residues in the CDR3. V was clipped by 7 bases and J by 6 bases; unmatched bases: 6. CDR3 amino acids: CASNPGGIEQYF. Written as DNA, the CDR3 is TGTGCCAGCAATCCAGGGGGAATCGAGCAGTACTTC.

The chain recombines TRBV7-2 with TRBJ2-1; possible D gene TRBD2, 6 bases. Germline CDR1 SGHTA, CDR2 FQGNSA. The ends were cut back, 6 bases at V and 3 bases at J, with 15 bases in the middle. The CDR3 runs 15 residues. This CDR3 is CASRPGTGFYNEQFF. The CDR3 DNA reads as TGTGCCAGCAGACCCGGGACTGGCTTCTACAATGAGCAGTTCTTC.

The chain combines TRBV28 with TRBJ1-2; 9 nucleotides match TRBD1. The CDR3 is 18 residues long. With V trimmed by 5 bases and J by 3 bases, 16 bases remained unmatched. Germline assignment: CDR1 MDHEN and CDR2 SYDVKM. In DNA form, the CDR3 reads TGTGCCAGCAGTGCCCACACAGGGGGCCCAATAAACTACTATGGCTACACCTTC. This sequence encodes CASSAHTGGPINYYGYTF.

The J gene is TRBJ2-7, the V gene TRBV7-9; D tentatively fits TRBD1 or TRBD2 (5 bases each). The CDR3 extends over 16 amino acids. Trimming removed 5 bases from V and 2 bases from J, with 19 bases in between. CDR1 is SEHNR and CDR2 is FQNEAQ in the germline V gene (reference sequence). The DNA of the CDR3 is TGTGCCAGCAGCCCATTTCTAGCTGGGGCGCCCTACGAGCAGTACTTC. Encoded protein: CASSPFLAGAPYEQYF. The complete variable domain, with remaining parts taken from reference TRBV7-9 and TRBJ2-7, reads DTGVSQNPRHKITKRGQNVTFRCDPISEHNRLYWYRQTLGQGPEFLTYFQNEAQLEKSRLLSDRFSAERPKGSFSTLEIQRTEQGDSAMYLCASSPFLAGAPYEQYFGPGTRLTVT.

This clone was recorded a few times. V and J are TRBV10-3 and TRBJ2-3; TRBD1 matches at 10 bases. V shed 3 bases, J shed 6 bases, and the junction held 9 bases outside the gene matches. CDR1 is ENHRY, CDR2 SYGVKD, per germline. The CDR3 has 16 residues. CDR3 coding DNA: TGTGCCATCAGTGACGGCGGGACAGGGGATAGGGATACGCAGTATTTT. It is translated as CAISDGGTGDRDTQYF.

This clone was counted a single time. The chain links TRBV7-3 to TRBJ2-1; D is perhaps TRBD1 (5 bases). Germline CDR1 is SGHTA and CDR2 is FQGTGA. This CDR3 region has 17 residues. The V and J ends lost 1 base and 2 bases respectively, with 15 bases between them. The CDR3 reads CASSLRPTGITYNEQFF. The CDR3 DNA reads TGTGCCAGCAGCTTAAGACCTACAGGAATAACCTACAATGAGCAGTTCTTC.

This chain joins TRBV6-5 and TRBJ2-5; 11 bases line up with TRBD2. The CDR3 has 16 residues. The V and J ends lost 4 bases and 3 bases, in that order; junction bases with no gene match: 7. Germline V gene data show CDR1 as MNHEY and CDR2 as SVGAGI. The CDR3 here is CASSSYPTSGEETQYF. The CDR3 nucleotides are TGTGCCAGCAGTTCCTATCCGACTAGCGGGGAAGAGACCCAGTACTTC.

V usage is TRBV6-6 and J usage is TRBJ1-5; D is possibly TRBD1 (6 bases). The ends were cut back, 7 bases at V and 6 bases at J, with 10 bases in the middle. The length of the CDR3 is 12 residues. Germline-derived CDR1 and CDR2 are MNHNY and SVGAGI (reference sequence). The CDR3 nucleotides are TGTGCCAGCACGAACAGGGTTCAGCCCCAGCATTTT. Encoded protein: CASTNRVQPQHF.

The CDR3 protein is CASSYSWTGGTYEQYF. CDR3 in DNA: TGTGCCAGCAGTTACTCATGGACAGGGGGAACCTACGAGCAGTACTTC. The genes are TRBV6-5 and TRBJ2-7; TRBD1 aligns across 10 bases. CDR3 length: 16 residues. In germline, CDR1 is MNHEY, CDR2 SVGAGI. V gave up 0 bases and J gave up 2 bases; unmatched junction bases: 4.

The rearrangement joins TRBV9 to TRBJ1-2, with 8 bases lining up with TRBD1. Germline CDR1 and CDR2: SGDLS and YYNGEE. The ends lost 5 bases at V and 6 bases at J; junction bases unmatched: 9. The CDR3 length is 14 residues. Here the CDR3 DNA reads TGTGCCAGCAGTGTTACTGACAGGGGCCATGGCTACACCTTC. It is translated as CASSVTDRGHGYTF. Full variable domain (missing parts from reference TRBV9 and TRBJ1-2): DSGVTQTPKHLITATGQRVTLRCSPRSGDLSVYWYQQSLDQGLQFLIQYYNGEERAKGNILERFSAQQFPDLHSELNLSSLELGDSALYFCASSVTDRGHGYTFGSGTRLTVV.

The gene calls are TRBV4-2 and TRBJ2-1, with D possibly TRBD2 on 5 matching bases. The CDR3 loop spans 16 amino acids. The ends were cut back, 0 bases at V and 5 bases at J, with 14 bases in the middle. Germline V gene data show CDR1 as LGHNA and CDR2 as YNFKEQ. The CDR3 region is CASSQDRRARNNEQFF. The CDR3 region has the DNA TGTGCCAGCAGCCAAGATCGGCGGGCCCGGAACAATGAGCAGTTCTTC.

The chain couples TRBV11-2 to TRBJ2-3, with TRBD2 identical over 12 bases. The trim removed 5 bases at V and 0 bases at J, leaving 9 bases unmatched. This CDR3 contains 18 residues. Germline CDR1 and CDR2: SGHAT and FQNNGV. This chain's CDR3 is CASSRRLAGDASTDTQYF. CDR3 DNA sequence: TGTGCCAGCAGCAGACGACTAGCGGGGGACGCTAGCACAGATACGCAGTATTTT.

The chain recombines TRBV27 with TRBJ2-7; D perhaps matches TRBD2 (5 bases). Trimming removed 7 bases from V and 3 bases from J, with 7 bases in between. Germline V gives CDR1 MNHEY, CDR2 SMNVEV (reference sequence). The CDR3 runs to 11 residues. The CDR3 spells CASMGSYEQYF. The CDR3 DNA reads TGTGCCAGCATGGGGAGCTACGAGCAGTACTTC.

A single count supports this clone. The chain combines TRBV28 with TRBJ1-2; D possibly corresponds to TRBD1 (6 bases). CDR3 size: 14 residues. Germline lookup yields CDR1 MDHEN and CDR2 SYDVKM. Trimming stripped 8 bases from V and 3 bases from J, with 16 bases between. The DNA of the CDR3 is TGTGCCAGCCGTACAGGGTTTGAGGACTATGGCTACACCTTC. Its translation is CASRTGFEDYGYTF.